This T cell receptor beta chain was sequenced during a study of cytomegalovirus exposure and HLA in healthy donors. Trimming removed 2 bases at V and 8 bases at J, with 7 bases between. The CDR3 covers 12 residues. Germline V gene data show CDR1 as SEHNR and CDR2 as FQNEAQ (reference sequence). The PCR was carried out with 60 Vbeta primers and 13 Jbeta primers. The data were produced by immunoSEQ multiplex PCR, yet TCRdb's version contains in-frame clones alone and is incomplete. The table has about 80,000 clones, around 80% seen once. The clonotype originates from a woman aged 45 to 65 in good health and CMV-seropositive. This chain uses TRBV7-9 with TRBJ2-1; no reliable D call. Sequenced material: PBMCs. This CDR3 is CASSLIFDEQFF. The CDR3 DNA is TGTGCCAGCAGCTTAATCTTCGATGAGCAGTTCTTC. Complete variable domain (other parts from reference TRBV7-9 and TRBJ2-1): DTGVSQNPRHKITKRGQNVTFRCDPISEHNRLYWYRQTLGQGPEFLTYFQNEAQLEKSRLLSDRFSAERPKGSFSTLEIQRTEQGDSAMYLCASSLIFDEQFFGPGTRLTVL.